This record concerns one T cell receptor beta chain sequence. PCR used 60 Vbeta primers and 13 Jbeta primers. TCRdb's table, derived via immunoSEQ multiplex PCR, lists solely in-frame clones and lacks some. Of 150,000 to 200,000 clones in the sample, more than 80% were seen once. These data are taken from a study of cytomegalovirus exposure and HLA in healthy donors. The CDR3 runs 13 residues. Germline V lookup: CDR1 MNHEY, CDR2 SMNVEV (reference sequence). The V end lost 6 bases, the J end lost 8 bases, and 16 bases lay between the germline ends. This sequence was found in a woman younger than 45 in good health and CMV-seropositive. Sequencing was performed on PBMCs. This sequence joins TRBV27 and TRBJ2-5; D gene uncertain. CDR3: CASSNTNPGTQYF. The CDR3 DNA sequence: TGTGCCAGCAGCAATACAAACCCGGGTACCCAGTACTTC.